This passage covers 22 T cell receptor beta chains from one sample sequenced in a study of shared clonotypes between healthy human individuals (dated by TCRdb to the early 2020s). CD8 naive samples were CD45RO-negative cells positively selected for CCR7, giving a CD45RA+CCR7+ population that excluded TemRA cells. Library preparation was by the immunoSEQ multiplex PCR assay. Drawn from immuneACCESS, this table holds only the in-frame rearrangements with V and J called that TCRdb kept. Clones are partly lost; checked studies trace under half to an unresolved V gene and leave the rest unexplained. Recorded for this sample are roughly 2.1 million clones; more than 85% of them occurred a single time. Around 1.7% of the sample rests with the top ten. Sequenced input: naive CD8+ T cells from PBMCs. What this sample's cell subset or site label stands for: CD45RA+CCR7+. The receptors were gathered from a man aged 18 to 29 in good health. Some clones in this sample may be carry-over from other donors' samples.

The chain is built from TRBV28 and TRBJ1-2; maybe TRBD1 (5 bases). V dropped 7 bases and J dropped 5 bases, with 17 bases sitting between them. The CDR3 is made up of 14 amino acids. The V gene's germline CDR1 is MDHEN and CDR2 SYDVKM. The CDR3 region has the DNA TGTGCCAGCACCTTAGACAGTTCCCCGTATGGCTACACCTTC. Its protein is CASTLDSSPYGYTF.

This chain connects TRBV6-6 to TRBJ2-5, with D perhaps TRBD1 (6 bases). V was pared by 0 bases and J by 4 bases, with 15 bases between. This CDR3 has 16 amino acids. Germline lookup yields CDR1 MNHNY and CDR2 SVGAGI (reference sequence). The DNA of the CDR3 is TGTGCCAGCAGTTACTCCCCTACAGGGATCGGAGAGACCCAGTACTTC. Amino acid sequence: CASSYSPTGIGETQYF.

The chain couples TRBV6-4 to TRBJ2-1; TRBD2 matches 8 bases. Germline CDR1 reads MRHNA; CDR2 reads SNTAGT. J gave up 4 bases and V 8 bases, and 7 bases lay outside the gene matches. This CDR3 contains 14 residues. The CDR3 nucleotides read TGTGCCAGCTCCCCGACTAGCGAGTACAATGAGCAGTTCTTC. This translates into CASSPTSEYNEQFF.

J is TRBJ1-1 and V is TRBV29-1; D is perhaps TRBD1 (6 bases). V shed 4 bases and J shed 3 bases, with 18 bases lying between them. CDR1 and CDR2 (germline): SQVTM, ANQGSEA. This CDR3 is 15 amino acids long. The CDR3 is CSVAGGTGGYTEAFF. The CDR3 DNA is TGCAGCGTTGCGGGGGGCACAGGAGGTTACACTGAAGCTTTCTTT.

The gene calls are TRBV6-1 and TRBJ2-2, with D perhaps matching TRBD1 (6 bases). CDR3 length: 16 amino acids. V was cut by 0 bases and J by 5 bases, with 13 bases left in between. Germline loops: CDR1 MNHNS, CDR2 SASEGT. The chain's CDR3 is CASSEAQGTFTGELFF. In nucleotides, the CDR3 is TGTGCCAGCAGTGAAGCGCAGGGGACGTTTACCGGGGAGCTGTTTTTT.

This clone has more than one count but fewer than ten. V gene TRBV7-9 combines with J gene TRBJ1-1, with TRBD1 matching 8 bases. This CDR3 contains 14 residues. The ends lost 0 bases at V and 6 bases at J; junction bases unmatched: 3. The germline CDR1 and CDR2 sequences are SEHNR and FQNEAQ (reference sequence). This CDR3 is CASSLAGQGAEAFF. CDR3 DNA: TGTGCCAGCAGCTTAGCAGGACAGGGAGCTGAAGCTTTCTTT.

This rearrangement joins TRBV21-1 to TRBJ2-7. TRBV21-1 is a listed pseudogene. The CDR3 consists of 12 residues. The CDR3 DNA is TGTGCCAGCCTCCCAGGGAGCTACGAGCAGTACTTC. Translating it yields CASLPGSYEQYF.

The rearrangement joins TRBV7-9 to TRBJ1-1; a weak D match, TRBD1 (6 bases). Trimming stripped 0 bases from V and 5 bases from J, with 13 bases between. The CDR3 extends over 15 amino acids. Per germline, CDR1 SEHNR and CDR2 FQNEAQ (reference sequence). CDR3: CASSLAPTGRTEAFF. The CDR3 DNA reads TGTGCCAGCAGCTTAGCCCCCACAGGGCGTACTGAAGCTTTCTTT.

This clone was observed once. The chain has TRBV27 and TRBJ2-7; 9 bases line up with TRBD2. Trimming removed 4 bases from V and 0 bases from J; junction bases left unmatched: 4. This CDR3 comprises 15 residues. CDR1 MNHEY and CDR2 SMNVEV come from the germline V gene (reference sequence). CDR3 region: CASSWASGISYEQYF. In DNA form, the CDR3 reads TGTGCCAGCAGTTGGGCTAGCGGGATCTCCTACGAGCAGTACTTC.

This clone was counted once. This chain uses TRBV28 with TRBJ2-7; D uncertain. Looked up from germline, CDR1 is MDHEN and CDR2 is SYDVKM. Trimming shortened V by 2 bases and J by 3 bases, and 11 bases separated the two germline ends. This CDR3 is 14 amino acids long. This CDR3 reads CASSLMSAGYEQYF. The CDR3 coding sequence is TGTGCCAGCAGTTTAATGTCGGCAGGCTACGAGCAGTACTTC.

Notes on this clone: At one boundary the junction diverges from the germline segment, which might be a read error. The chain is built from TRBV27 and TRBJ1-2, with a weak D call TRBD1 (5 bases). The CDR3 sequence is 15 residues long. Per germline, CDR1 MNHEY and CDR2 SMNVEV (reference sequence). CDR3 sequence: CASRFSLGALLGYTF. The DNA for the CDR3 is TGTGCCAGCCGTTTTAGTCTAGGGGCCCTTCTCGGCTACACCTTC.

The chain employs TRBV14 and TRBJ1-2; D is unclear. The V and J ends lost 0 bases and 0 bases respectively, with 14 bases between them. Germline loops: CDR1 SGHDN, CDR2 FVKESK. The CDR3 has 17 amino acids. CDR3 in amino acids: CASSQDPPTITNYGYTF. The CDR3 nucleotides read TGTGCCAGCAGCCAAGACCCCCCCACGATAACTAACTATGGCTACACCTTC.

The chain links TRBV7-6 to TRBJ1-4, with D perhaps TRBD1 (6 bases). Germline loops: CDR1 SGHVS, CDR2 FNYEAQ. The V and J ends lost 11 bases and 9 bases respectively, with 13 bases between them. The CDR3 is made up of 11 amino acids. As DNA, the CDR3 is TGTGCCTCCGCGACAGGCCAAAAACTGTTTTTT. Amino acid sequence: CASATGQKLFF. Looking up the rest from reference TRBV7-6 and TRBJ1-4 gives the full variable domain: GAGVSQSPRYKVTKRGQDVALRCDPISGHVSLYWYRQALGQGPEFLTYFNYEAQQDKSGLPNDRFSAERPEGSISTLTIQRTEQRDSAMYRCASATGQKLFFGSGTQLSVL.

The chain carries TRBV11-3 and TRBJ1-1, with a tentative D call TRBD1 (6 bases). Trimming cost V 8 bases and J 4 bases, with 14 bases left between them. CDR3 length equals 13 residues. CDR1 SGHNT and CDR2 YENEEA come from the germline V gene. DNA for the CDR3: TGTGCCAGCGACGACAGGAAGGTCACTGAAGCTTTCTTT. Amino acids: CASDDRKVTEAFF.

The CDR3 DNA reads TGTGCCAGCAGCGTCCCGGCGGCGGGAGGGAGCACAGATACGCAGTATTTT. Protein product: CASSVPAAGGSTDTQYF. The gene calls are TRBV9 and TRBJ2-3, with TRBD2 identical over 9 bases. The germline V gene has CDR1 SGDLS and CDR2 YYNGEE. Germline trimming cut 2 bases from V and 0 bases from J; bases unmatched to any gene: 7. CDR3 length: 17 amino acids.

This chain links TRBV7-9 with TRBJ2-6; a weak D match, TRBD1 (5 bases). Between the trimmed V and J ends, which lost 3 bases and 2 bases, there was a span of 11 bases. The CDR3 extends over 16 amino acids. Germline CDR1 reads SEHNR; CDR2 reads FQNEAQ (reference sequence). CDR3 in amino acids: CASSFPLGAGANVLTF. The CDR3 DNA follows: TGTGCCAGCAGCTTCCCTCTAGGGGCTGGGGCCAACGTCCTGACTTTC.

V usage is TRBV4-2 and J usage is TRBJ2-1, with 9 bases that match TRBD1. The CDR3 extends over 16 amino acids. The trim removed 2 bases at V and 4 bases at J, leaving 6 bases unmatched. Germline-derived CDR1 and CDR2 are LGHNA and YNFKEQ. The DNA of the CDR3 is TGTGCCAGCAGCCAACCGGACAGGGGCGCGTACAATGAGCAGTTCTTC. Translation: CASSQPDRGAYNEQFF.

Concerning this clone: Other DNA sequences from this sample encode an identical CDR3 as well. This rearrangement joins TRBV4-3 to TRBJ2-7, with D unclear. Germline V CDR1 and CDR2: LGHNA, YSLEER. The germline V and J ends were trimmed by 0 bases and 0 bases, with 9 bases remaining between them. This CDR3 region has 15 residues. CDR3 DNA: TGCGCCAGCAGCCAAGATAGAGTGAGCTCCTACGAGCAGTACTTC. The encoded protein is CASSQDRVSSYEQYF.

Notes on this clone: This sample also contains other DNA sequences that code for the same CDR3. V usage is TRBV5-8 and J usage is TRBJ2-7; no definite D call. Trimming took 1 base from V and 2 from J, leaving 7 bases between them. The CDR3 has 13 residues. The V gene's germline CDR1 is SGHTS and CDR2 YDEGEE. In DNA, the CDR3 is TGTGCCAGCAGCTTGAGACGGACCTACGAGCAGTACTTC. Amino acids: CASSLRRTYEQYF.

The CDR3 reads CASSLAGTQETQYF. CDR3 nucleotide sequence: TGTGCCAGCAGTTTAGCCGGGACTCAAGAGACCCAGTACTTC. The chain recombines TRBV6-5 with TRBJ2-5, with a tentative D call TRBD2 (6 bases). V dropped 4 bases and J dropped 2 bases, with 11 bases sitting between them. Looked up from germline, CDR1 is MNHEY and CDR2 is SVGAGI. This CDR3 is built from 14 residues.

The chain employs TRBV18 and TRBJ1-4; D unclear. The ends were cut back, 3 bases at V and 0 bases at J, with 11 bases in the middle. CDR3 size: 16 residues. In germline, CDR1 is KGHSH, CDR2 LQKENI. The DNA for the CDR3 is TGTGCCAGCTCACCCGGGGAGACTGCAACTAATGAAAAACTGTTTTTT. It translates to CASSPGETATNEKLFF.

In this sample, this clone turned up once. This chain links TRBV5-1 with TRBJ2-7; TRBD1 aligns across 9 bases. This CDR3 has 14 residues. CDR1 SGHRS and CDR2 YFSETQ come from the germline V gene. The V and J ends lost 0 bases and 4 bases, in that order; junction bases with no gene match: 2. This CDR3 reads CASSLGDRAYEQYF. For the CDR3, the DNA is TGCGCCAGCAGCTTGGGGGACAGGGCGTACGAGCAGTACTTC.